The 12 T cell receptor beta chains presented below share a single source sample, sequenced in a study of blood T cell repertoires in COVID-19. Sequenced by immunoSEQ multiplex PCR; TCRdb stores in-frame clones only, minus some. The repertoire holds about 240,000 clones, with about 82% as singletons. Sequencing was done on a sample of peripheral blood. All receptors come from a man older than 75 with acute or convalescent COVID-19.

J is TRBJ2-5 and V is TRBV3-1 (or the pseudogene TRBV3-2), with TRBD1 as a possible D gene (5 bases). CDR3 length equals 15 residues. The germline gives CDR1 LGHDT, CDR2 YNNKEL (reference sequence). Trimming took 4 bases from V and 3 from J, leaving 15 bases between them. CDR3 in amino acids: CASSPPGRWEETQYF. CDR3 bases: TGTGCCAGCAGCCCTCCAGGGCGTTGGGAAGAGACCCAGTACTTC.

The chain recombines TRBV3-1 (or the pseudogene TRBV3-2) with TRBJ1-6; 11 nucleotides line up with TRBD1. Trimming at V came to 4 bases and at J to 10 bases, leaving 6 bases not matched to a gene. The CDR3 consists of 15 residues. From germline, CDR1 is LGHDT and CDR2 YNNKEL (reference sequence). CDR3 coding DNA: TGTGCCAGCAGCCTCTCGGACAGGGGGCAGTCACCCCTCCACTTT. This codes for CASSLSDRGQSPLHF.

The chain is built from TRBV14 and TRBJ1-1, with unresolved D. Germline V gene sequence: CDR1 SGHDN, CDR2 FVKESK. This CDR3 comprises 15 residues. Between the trimmed V and J ends, which lost 0 bases and 4 bases, there was a span of 12 bases. CDR3 DNA: TGTGCCAGCAGCCAAGATCACGGGAGGAGCACTGAAGCTTTCTTT. Its translation: CASSQDHGRSTEAFF.

The gene calls are TRBV6-5 and TRBJ2-7; the D gene is possibly TRBD1 (5 bases). Looked up from germline, CDR1 is MNHEY and CDR2 is SVGAGI. This CDR3 has 13 residues. V lost 7 bases and J lost 7, with 17 bases in between. The CDR3 bases are TGTGCCAGCACCGACAGACCCCTACGAGAGCAGTACTTC. It is translated as CASTDRPLREQYF.

The rearrangement joins TRBV5-1 to TRBJ1-2; D is unresolved. V lost 5 bases to trimming and J lost 2 bases, with 19 bases between them. Germline CDR1 reads SGHRS; CDR2 reads YFSETQ. This CDR3 spans 16 amino acids. The CDR3 nucleotides read TGCGCCAGCAGGGGTGTGGCAGGCGGACTCAACTATGGCTACACCTTC. Its translation: CASRGVAGGLNYGYTF.

This rearrangement joins TRBV19 to TRBJ1-6; D remains unclear. The CDR3 consists of 16 residues. CDR1 is LNHDA and CDR2 is SQIVND in the germline V gene (reference sequence). Trimming stripped 5 bases from V and 9 bases from J, with 20 bases between. The CDR3 loop reads CASSSPPGVIGSPLHF. CDR3 nucleotides: TGTGCCAGTAGTTCCCCTCCCGGAGTGATAGGTTCACCCCTCCACTTT.

The gene calls are TRBV29-1 and TRBJ2-1; 11 bases agree with TRBD2. CDR3 length equals 16 residues. After removal of 4 bases from V and 0 bases from J, the junction contained 5 bases not matched to a gene. Germline assignment: CDR1 SQVTM and CDR2 ANQGSEA. The CDR3: CSVAPSGGSSYNEQFF. In nucleotides, the CDR3 is TGCAGCGTTGCGCCTAGCGGGGGGAGCTCCTACAATGAGCAGTTCTTC.

Note on this clone: Other nucleotide sequences from this sample produce the same CDR3. The V gene is TRBV6-5, the J gene TRBJ1-1; D call uncertain. The CDR3 contains 13 residues. CDR1 and CDR2 from the germline V gene are MNHEY and SVGAGI. V lost 4 bases to trimming and J lost 3 bases, with 9 bases between them. The CDR3 spells CASSSNRDTEAFF. The CDR3 nucleotides read TGTGCCAGCAGTTCCAACCGGGACACTGAAGCTTTCTTT.

The chain uses TRBV6-2 or TRBV6-3 and TRBJ2-7; 11 positions match TRBD2. Germline values: CDR1 MNHEY, CDR2 SVGEGT. V gave up 2 bases and J gave up 1 base; unmatched junction bases: 4. This CDR3 has 16 residues. CDR3 protein: CASSYPLAGGSYEQYF. The DNA for the CDR3 is TGTGCCAGCAGTTACCCCCTAGCGGGGGGTTCCTACGAGCAGTACTTC.

This clone was seen just once. CDR3 residues: CASSLGGRETQYF. For the CDR3, the DNA is TGTGCCAGCAGCTTAGGGGGCCGGGAGACCCAGTACTTC. V usage is TRBV7-2 and J usage is TRBJ2-5, with D possibly being TRBD1 (5 bases). Trimming removed 1 base at V and 5 bases at J, with 8 bases between. The CDR3 has 13 residues. Germline assignment: CDR1 SGHTA and CDR2 FQGNSA.

The chain is built from TRBV6-1 and TRBJ1-4; D may be TRBD1 (6 bases). Looked up from germline, CDR1 is MNHNS and CDR2 is SASEGT. Trimming removed 5 bases at V and 7 bases at J, with 23 bases between. The CDR3 is 17 residues long. This CDR3 is CASSKGQSKIGREKLFF. The CDR3 nucleotides are TGTGCCAGCAGTAAAGGACAGTCCAAGATTGGTCGTGAAAAACTGTTTTTT.

V is TRBV27 and J is TRBJ1-2; no reliable D call. The CDR3 is 13 amino acids. The germline V and J ends were trimmed by 3 bases and 1 base, with 6 bases remaining between them. Per germline, CDR1 MNHEY and CDR2 SMNVEV (reference sequence). The chain's CDR3 is CASSLGSNYGYTF. DNA for the CDR3: TGTGCCAGCAGTTTGGGCAGTAACTATGGCTACACCTTC.